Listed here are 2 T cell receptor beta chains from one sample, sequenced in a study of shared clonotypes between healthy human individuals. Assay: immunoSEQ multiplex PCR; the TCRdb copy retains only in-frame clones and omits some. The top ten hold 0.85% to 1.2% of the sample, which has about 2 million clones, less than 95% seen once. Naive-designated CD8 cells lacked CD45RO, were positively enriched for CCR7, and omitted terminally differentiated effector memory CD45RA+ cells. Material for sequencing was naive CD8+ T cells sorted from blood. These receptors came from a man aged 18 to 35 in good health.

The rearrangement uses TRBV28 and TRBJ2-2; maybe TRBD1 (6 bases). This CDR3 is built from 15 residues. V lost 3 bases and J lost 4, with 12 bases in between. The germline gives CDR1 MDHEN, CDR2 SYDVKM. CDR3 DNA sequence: TGTGCCAGCAGTTTGACAGGAAGTTCCACCGGGGAGCTGTTTTTT. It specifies CASSLTGSSTGELFF. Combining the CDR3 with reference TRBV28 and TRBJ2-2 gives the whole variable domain DVKVTQSSRYLVKRTGEKVFLECVQDMDHENMFWYRQDPGLGLRLIYFSYDVKMKEKGDIPEGYSVSREKKERFSLILESASTNQTSMYLCASSLTGSSTGELFFGEGSRLTVL.

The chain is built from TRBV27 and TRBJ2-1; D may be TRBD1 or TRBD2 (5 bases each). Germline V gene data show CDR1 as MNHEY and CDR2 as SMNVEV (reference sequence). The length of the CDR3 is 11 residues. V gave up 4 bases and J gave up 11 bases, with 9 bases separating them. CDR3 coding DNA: TGTGCCAGCAGTTACGGGACCAAGCAGTTCTTC. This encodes CASSYGTKQFF.